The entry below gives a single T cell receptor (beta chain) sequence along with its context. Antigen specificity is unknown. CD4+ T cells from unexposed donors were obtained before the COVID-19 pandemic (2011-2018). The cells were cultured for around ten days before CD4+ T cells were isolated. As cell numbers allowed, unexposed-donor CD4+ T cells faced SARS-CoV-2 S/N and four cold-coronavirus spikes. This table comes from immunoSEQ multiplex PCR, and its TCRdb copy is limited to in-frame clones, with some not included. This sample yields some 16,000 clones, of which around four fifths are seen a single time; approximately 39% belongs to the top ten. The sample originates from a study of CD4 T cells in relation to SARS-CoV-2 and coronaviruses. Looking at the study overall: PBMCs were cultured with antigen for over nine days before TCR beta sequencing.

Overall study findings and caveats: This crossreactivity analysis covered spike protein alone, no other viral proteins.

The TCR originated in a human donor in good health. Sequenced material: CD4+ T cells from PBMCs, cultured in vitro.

As DNA, the CDR3 is TGTGCCACCAGTGCCGTGGGACTAGCGGTAGATGAGCAGTTCTTC. It codes for CATSAVGLAVDEQFF. The chain has TRBV24-1 and TRBJ2-1, with TRBD2 matching 11 bases. Germline V CDR1 and CDR2: KGHDR, SFDVKD. This CDR3 spans 15 amino acids. Unmatched junction bases numbered 7, after V lost 5 bases and J lost 8 bases.